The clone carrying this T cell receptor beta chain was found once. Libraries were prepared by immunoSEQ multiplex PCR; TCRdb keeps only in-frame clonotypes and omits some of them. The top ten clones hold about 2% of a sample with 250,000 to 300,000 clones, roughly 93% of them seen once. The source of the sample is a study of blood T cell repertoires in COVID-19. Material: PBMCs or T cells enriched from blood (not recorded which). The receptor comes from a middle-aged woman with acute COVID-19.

CDR3 protein: CAWSVRRQTNEAFF. As DNA, the CDR3 is TGTGCCTGGAGTGTACGGCGACAGACCAATGAAGCTTTCTTT. This rearrangement joins TRBV30 to TRBJ1-1, with D possibly being TRBD1 (5 bases). The V gene's germline CDR1 is GTSNPN and CDR2 SVGIG (reference sequence). The V gene lost 0 bases and the J gene lost 7 bases, with 15 bases spanning the gap. This CDR3 contains 14 residues. Full variable domain (rest looked up from reference TRBV30 and TRBJ1-1): SQTIHQWPATLVQPVGSPLSLECTVEGTSNPNLYWYRQAAGRGLQLLFYSVGIGQISSEVPQNLSASRPQDRQFILSSKKLLLSDSGFYLCAWSVRRQTNEAFFGQGTRLTVV.